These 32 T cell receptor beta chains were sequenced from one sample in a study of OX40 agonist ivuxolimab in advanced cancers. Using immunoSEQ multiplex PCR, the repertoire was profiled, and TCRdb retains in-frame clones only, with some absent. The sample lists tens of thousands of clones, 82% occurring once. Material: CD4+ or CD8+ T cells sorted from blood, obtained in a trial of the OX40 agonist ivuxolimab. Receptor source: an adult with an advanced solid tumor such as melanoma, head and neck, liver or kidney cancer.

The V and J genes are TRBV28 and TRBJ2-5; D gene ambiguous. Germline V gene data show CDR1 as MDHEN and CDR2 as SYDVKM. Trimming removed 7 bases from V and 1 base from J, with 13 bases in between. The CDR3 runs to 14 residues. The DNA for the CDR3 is TGTGCCAGCACCAAGCTTGGCCCCCAAGAGACCCAGTACTTC. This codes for CASTKLGPQETQYF.

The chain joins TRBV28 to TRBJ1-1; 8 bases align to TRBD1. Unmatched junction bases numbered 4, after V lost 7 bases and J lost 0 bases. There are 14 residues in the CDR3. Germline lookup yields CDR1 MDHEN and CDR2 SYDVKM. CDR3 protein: CASNQGQVNTEAFF. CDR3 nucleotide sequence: TGTGCCAGCAACCAGGGACAGGTGAACACTGAAGCTTTCTTT.

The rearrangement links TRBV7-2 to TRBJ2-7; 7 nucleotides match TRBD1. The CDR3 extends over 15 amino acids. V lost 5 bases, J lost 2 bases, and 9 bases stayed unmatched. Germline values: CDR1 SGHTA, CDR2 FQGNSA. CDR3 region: CASSLTGVGAYEQYF. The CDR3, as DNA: TGTGCCAGCAGCCTCACAGGGGTTGGTGCCTACGAGCAGTACTTC.

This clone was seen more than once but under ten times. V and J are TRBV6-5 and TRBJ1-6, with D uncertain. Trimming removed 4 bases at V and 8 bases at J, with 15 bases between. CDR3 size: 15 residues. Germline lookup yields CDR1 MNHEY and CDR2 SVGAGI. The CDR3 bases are TGTGCCAGCAGTTGGAACAGAGGCTCTGATTCACCCCTCCACTTT. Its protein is CASSWNRGSDSPLHF.

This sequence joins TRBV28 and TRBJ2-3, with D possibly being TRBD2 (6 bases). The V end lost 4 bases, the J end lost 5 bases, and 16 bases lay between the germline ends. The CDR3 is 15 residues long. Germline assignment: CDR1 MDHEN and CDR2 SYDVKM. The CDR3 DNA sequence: TGTGCCAGCAGTTCCCCTCGGGGGTTCATAGATACGCAGTATTTT. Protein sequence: CASSSPRGFIDTQYF.

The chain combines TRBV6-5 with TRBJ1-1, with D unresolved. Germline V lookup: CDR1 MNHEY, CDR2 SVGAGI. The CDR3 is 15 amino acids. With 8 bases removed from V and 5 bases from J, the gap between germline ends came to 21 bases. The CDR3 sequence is CASQTGGVGKTEAFF. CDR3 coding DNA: TGTGCCAGCCAAACCGGCGGGGTAGGTAAGACTGAAGCTTTCTTT.

The CDR3: CASSLKDEGNTIYF. The DNA of the CDR3 is TGCGCCAGCAGCTTAAAAGACGAGGGAAACACCATATATTTT. The chain carries TRBV5-1 and TRBJ1-3; D unresolved. The CDR3 totals 14 residues. V was cut by 2 bases and J by 4 bases, with 10 bases left in between. Germline V gene data show CDR1 as SGHRS and CDR2 as YFSETQ.

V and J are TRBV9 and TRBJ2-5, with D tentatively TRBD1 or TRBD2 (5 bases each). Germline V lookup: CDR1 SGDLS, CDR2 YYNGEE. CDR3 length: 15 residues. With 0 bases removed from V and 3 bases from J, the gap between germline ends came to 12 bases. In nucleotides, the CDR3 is TGTGCCAGCAGCGTAGCTACGGGGCGAGAAGAGACCCAGTACTTC. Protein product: CASSVATGREETQYF.

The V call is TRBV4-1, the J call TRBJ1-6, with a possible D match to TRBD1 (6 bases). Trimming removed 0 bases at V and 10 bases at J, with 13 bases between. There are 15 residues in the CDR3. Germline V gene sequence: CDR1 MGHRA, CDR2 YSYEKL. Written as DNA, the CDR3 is TGCGCCAGCAGCCAAGATGGACAGCCTGGGTCACCCCTCCACTTT. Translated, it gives CASSQDGQPGSPLHF.

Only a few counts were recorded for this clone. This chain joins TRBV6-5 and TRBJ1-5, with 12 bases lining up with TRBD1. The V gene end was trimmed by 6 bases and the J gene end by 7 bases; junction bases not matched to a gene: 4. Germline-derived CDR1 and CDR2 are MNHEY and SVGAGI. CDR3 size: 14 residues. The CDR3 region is CASRGQGAGQPQHF. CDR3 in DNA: TGTGCCAGCAGGGGACAGGGGGCAGGACAGCCCCAGCATTTT.

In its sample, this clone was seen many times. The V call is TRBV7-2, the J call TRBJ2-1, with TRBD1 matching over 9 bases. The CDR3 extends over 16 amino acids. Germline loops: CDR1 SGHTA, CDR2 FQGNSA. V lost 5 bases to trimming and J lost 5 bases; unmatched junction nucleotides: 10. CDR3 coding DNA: TGTGCCAGCAGCCCCTCCGGGACAGGGTTCAACAATGAGCAGTTCTTC. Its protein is CASSPSGTGFNNEQFF.

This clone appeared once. CDR3 in amino acids: CASSARTGRETQYF. CDR3 in DNA: TGTGCCAGCAGTGCCCGGACAGGCCGGGAGACCCAGTACTTC. This rearrangement joins TRBV6-1 to TRBJ2-5; TRBD1 agrees at 7 bases. V lost 4 bases to trimming and J lost 5 bases; unmatched junction nucleotides: 7. CDR1 is MNHNS and CDR2 is SASEGT in the germline V gene. CDR3 size: 14 residues.

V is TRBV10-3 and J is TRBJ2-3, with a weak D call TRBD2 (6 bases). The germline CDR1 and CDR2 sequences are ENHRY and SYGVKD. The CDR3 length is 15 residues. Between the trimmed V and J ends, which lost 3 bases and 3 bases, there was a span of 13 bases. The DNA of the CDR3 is TGTGCCATCAGTGATGCGGGGTTTAGGACAGATACGCAGTATTTT. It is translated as CAISDAGFRTDTQYF.

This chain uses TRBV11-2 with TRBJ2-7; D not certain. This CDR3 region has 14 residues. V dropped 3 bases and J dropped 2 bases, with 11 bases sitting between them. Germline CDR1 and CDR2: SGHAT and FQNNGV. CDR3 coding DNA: TGTGCCAGCAGCTTGTACGGTTTTCCCTACGAGCAGTACTTC. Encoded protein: CASSLYGFPYEQYF.

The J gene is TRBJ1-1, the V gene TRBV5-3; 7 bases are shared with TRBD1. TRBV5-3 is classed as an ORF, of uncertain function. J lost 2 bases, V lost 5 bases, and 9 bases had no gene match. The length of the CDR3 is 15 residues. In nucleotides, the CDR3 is TGTGCCAGAAGTCGACAGGGAAACATTAACACTGAAGCTTTCTTT. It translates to CARSRQGNINTEAFF.

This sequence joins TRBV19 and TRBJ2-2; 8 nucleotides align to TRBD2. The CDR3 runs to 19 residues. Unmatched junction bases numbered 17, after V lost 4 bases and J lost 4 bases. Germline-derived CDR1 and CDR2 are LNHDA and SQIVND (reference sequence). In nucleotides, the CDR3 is TGTGCCAGTAGTAAAACGGGACTAGTTTCTGGGAGTAGCACCGGGGAGCTGTTTTTT. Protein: CASSKTGLVSGSSTGELFF.

In DNA form, the CDR3 reads TGTGCCAGCAGCTTAGGTGACGGTAGAGGTACGCAGTATTTT. It is translated as CASSLGDGRGTQYF. The chain carries TRBV7-3 and TRBJ2-3; D uncertain. Germline V gene lookup returns CDR1 SGHTA and CDR2 FQGTGA. The V and J ends lost 2 bases and 8 bases respectively, with 14 bases between them. This CDR3 is 14 amino acids long.

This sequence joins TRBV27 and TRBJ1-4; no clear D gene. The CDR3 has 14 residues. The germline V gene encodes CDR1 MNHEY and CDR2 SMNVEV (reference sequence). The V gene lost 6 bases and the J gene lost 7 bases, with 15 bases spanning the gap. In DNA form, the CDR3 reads TGTGCCAGCAGCCTCAGGCAAGCTGGTGAAAAACTGTTTTTT. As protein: CASSLRQAGEKLFF.

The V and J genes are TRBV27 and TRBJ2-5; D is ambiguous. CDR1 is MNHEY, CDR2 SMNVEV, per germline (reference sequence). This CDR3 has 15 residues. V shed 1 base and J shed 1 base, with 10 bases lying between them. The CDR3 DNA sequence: TGTGCCAGCAGTTTATTTCCCGGGTCCCAAGAGACCCAGTACTTC. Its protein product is CASSLFPGSQETQYF.

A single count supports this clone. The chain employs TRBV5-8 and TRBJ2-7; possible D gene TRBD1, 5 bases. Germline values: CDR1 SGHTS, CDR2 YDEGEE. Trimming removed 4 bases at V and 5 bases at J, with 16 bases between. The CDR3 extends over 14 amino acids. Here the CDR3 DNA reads TGTGCCAGCAGCCCGGAGTGGGGCAGGGACGAGCAGTACTTC. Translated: CASSPEWGRDEQYF.

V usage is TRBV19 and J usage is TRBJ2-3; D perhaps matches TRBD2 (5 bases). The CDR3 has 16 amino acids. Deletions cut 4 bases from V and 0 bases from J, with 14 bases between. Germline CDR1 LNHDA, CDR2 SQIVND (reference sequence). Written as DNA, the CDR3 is TGTGCCAGTAGTAAGGGAAGCGGCCCTAGCACAGATACGCAGTATTTT. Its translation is CASSKGSGPSTDTQYF.

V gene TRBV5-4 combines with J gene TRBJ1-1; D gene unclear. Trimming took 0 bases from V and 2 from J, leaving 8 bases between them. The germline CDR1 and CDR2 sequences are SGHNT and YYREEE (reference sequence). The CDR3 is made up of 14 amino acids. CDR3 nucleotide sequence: TGTGCCAGCAGCTTGGGATCGGATAACACTGAAGCTTTCTTT. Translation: CASSLGSDNTEAFF. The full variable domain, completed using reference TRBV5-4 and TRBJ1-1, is ETGVTQSPTHLIKTRGQQVTLRCSSQSGHNTVSWYQQALGQGPQFIFQYYREEENGRGNFPPRFSGLQFPNYSSELNVNALELDDSALYLCASSLGSDNTEAFFGQGTRLTVV.

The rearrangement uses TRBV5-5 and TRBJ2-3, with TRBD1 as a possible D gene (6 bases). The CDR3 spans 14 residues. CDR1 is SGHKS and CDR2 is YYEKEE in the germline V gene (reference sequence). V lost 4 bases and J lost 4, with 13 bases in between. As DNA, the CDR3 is TGTGCCAGCAGCCGCGGACAGAGAGCAGATACGCAGTATTTT. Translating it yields CASSRGQRADTQYF.

The CDR3 DNA reads as TGTGCCCACGGACAGGGCAATCAGCCCCAGCATTTT. Protein product: CAHGQGNQPQHF. The chain recombines TRBV6-1 with TRBJ1-5; TRBD1 aligns across 7 bases. V lost 11 bases, J lost 2 bases, and 3 bases stayed unmatched. Germline CDR1 MNHNS, CDR2 SASEGT. The CDR3 consists of 12 residues.

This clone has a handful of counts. DNA of the CDR3: TGTGCCAGTAGGGAGGAGAGGTGGGCCCACACTGAAGCTTTCTTT. Amino acids: CASREERWAHTEAFF. The chain combines TRBV19 with TRBJ1-1; unclear D gene. Trimming removed 6 bases at V and 3 bases at J, with 17 bases between. Germline CDR1 and CDR2: LNHDA and SQIVND (reference sequence). The CDR3 has 15 amino acids. Variable domain in full (rest from reference TRBV19 and TRBJ1-1): DGGITQSPKYLFRKEGQNVTLSCEQNLNHDAMYWYRQDPGQGLRLIYYSQIVNDFQKGDIAEGYSVSREKKESFPLTVTSAQKNPTAFYLCASREERWAHTEAFFGQGTRLTVV.

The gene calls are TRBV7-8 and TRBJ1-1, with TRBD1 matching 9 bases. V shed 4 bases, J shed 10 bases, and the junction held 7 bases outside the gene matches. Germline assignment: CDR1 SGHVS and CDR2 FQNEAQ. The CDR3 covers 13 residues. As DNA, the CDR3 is TGTGCCAGCAGCTCAGGGACAGGGAGGGTAGCTTTCTTT. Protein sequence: CASSSGTGRVAFF.

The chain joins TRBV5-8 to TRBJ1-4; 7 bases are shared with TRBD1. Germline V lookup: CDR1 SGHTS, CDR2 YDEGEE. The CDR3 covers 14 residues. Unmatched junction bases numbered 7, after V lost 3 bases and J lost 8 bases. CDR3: CASSWTGLREKLFF. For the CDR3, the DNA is TGTGCCAGCAGCTGGACAGGACTAAGAGAAAAACTGTTTTTT.

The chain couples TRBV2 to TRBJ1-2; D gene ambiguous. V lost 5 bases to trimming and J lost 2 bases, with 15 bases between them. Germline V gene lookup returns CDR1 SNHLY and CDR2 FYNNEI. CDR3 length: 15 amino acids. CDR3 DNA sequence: TGTGCCAGCAGTAATTCCGCCACTGCGAACTATGGCTACACCTTC. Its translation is CASSNSATANYGYTF.

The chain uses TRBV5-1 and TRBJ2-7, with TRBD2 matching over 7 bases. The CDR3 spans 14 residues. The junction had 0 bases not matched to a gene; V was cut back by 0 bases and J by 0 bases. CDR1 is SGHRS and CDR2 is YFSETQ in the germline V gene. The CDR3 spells CASSLGGGSYEQYF. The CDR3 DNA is TGCGCCAGCAGCTTGGGCGGGGGCTCCTACGAGCAGTACTTC. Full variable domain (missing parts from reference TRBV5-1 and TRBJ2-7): KAGVTQTPRYLIKTRGQQVTLSCSPISGHRSVSWYQQTPGQGLQFLFEYFSETQRNKGNFPGRFSGRQFSNSRSEMNVSTLELGDSALYLCASSLGGGSYEQYFGPGTRLTVT.

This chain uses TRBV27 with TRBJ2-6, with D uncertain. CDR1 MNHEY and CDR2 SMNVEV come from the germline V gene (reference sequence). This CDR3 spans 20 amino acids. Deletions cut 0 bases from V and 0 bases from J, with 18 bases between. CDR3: CASSLSRLSILGSGANVLTF. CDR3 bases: TGTGCCAGCAGTTTATCGCGTCTATCCATCCTAGGCTCTGGGGCCAACGTCCTGACTTTC.

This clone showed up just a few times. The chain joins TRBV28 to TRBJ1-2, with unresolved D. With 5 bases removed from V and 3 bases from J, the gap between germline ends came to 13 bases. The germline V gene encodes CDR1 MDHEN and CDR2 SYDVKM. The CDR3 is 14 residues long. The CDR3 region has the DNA TGTGCCAGCAGTCCCCTCGGGTTAGACTATGGCTACACCTTC. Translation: CASSPLGLDYGYTF.

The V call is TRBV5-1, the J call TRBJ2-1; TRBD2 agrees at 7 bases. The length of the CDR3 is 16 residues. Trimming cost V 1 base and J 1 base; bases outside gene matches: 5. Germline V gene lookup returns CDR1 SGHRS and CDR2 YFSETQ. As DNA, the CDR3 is TGCGCCAGCAGCTTGTATACAGCGGGATCCTACAATGAGCAGTTCTTC. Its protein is CASSLYTAGSYNEQFF.